This TCR beta chain is drawn from a study of identical twins. TCRdb analysed the 5' RACE reads with MiXCR anew, one entry per CDR3 protein. The data show some 730,000 distinct CDR3 sequences, approximately 18% seen once. Study-level results: Out-of-frame sharing of TCR alpha in monozygotic twins was underestimated by models.

This CDR3 comprises 14 residues. V gave up 0 bases and J gave up 4 bases, with 10 bases separating them. Looked up from germline, CDR1 is MNHNS and CDR2 is SASEGT. For this clonotype: Its antigen remains unidentified.

The sample was also linked to a second study, of T cells expressing NK-cell markers.

The chain uses TRBV6-1 and TRBJ2-7; D not certain. The sequence was obtained from a woman in her late teens or twenties in good health. The sequencing sample was made of PBMCs. CDR3 nucleotide sequence: TGTGCCAGCAGTGAAGCAGTAGGGCAGTACGAGCAGTACTTC. It yields the protein CASSEAVGQYEQYF.